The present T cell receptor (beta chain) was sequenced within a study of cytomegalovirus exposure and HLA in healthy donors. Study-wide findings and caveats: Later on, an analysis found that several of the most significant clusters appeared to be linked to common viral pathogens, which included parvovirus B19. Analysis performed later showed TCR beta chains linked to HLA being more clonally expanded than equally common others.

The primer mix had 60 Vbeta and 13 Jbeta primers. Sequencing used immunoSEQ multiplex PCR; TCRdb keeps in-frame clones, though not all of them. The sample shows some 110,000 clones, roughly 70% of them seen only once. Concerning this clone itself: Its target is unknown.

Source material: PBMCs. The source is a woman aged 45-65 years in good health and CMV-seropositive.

CDR3 region: CASSPELGQGLGEQYF. As DNA, the CDR3 is TGCGCCAGCAGCCCAGAGTTGGGACAGGGGCTGGGGGAGCAGTACTTC. The chain carries TRBV4-1 and TRBJ2-7; the match to TRBD1 covers 10 bases. J was trimmed by 7 bases and V by 4 bases; bases with no gene match: 13. This CDR3 has 16 amino acids. CDR1 and CDR2 (germline): MGHRA, YSYEKL.